The 10 T cell receptor beta chains listed next were all sequenced from one sample in a study of response to subunit inactivated influenza vaccine. TCRdb re-called the RT-PCR reads through MiXCR, storing one row per CDR3 protein. The sample contains about 520,000 distinct CDR3 sequences, around 25% of which appear only once. The sequences come from CD4+ T cells sorted from PBMCs, collected roughly 5 days after vaccination. The source of these receptors is a man in his fifties or sixties who received an inactivated influenza vaccine.

The table lists this clonotype with a few counts. V gene TRBV27 combines with J gene TRBJ2-1, with unresolved D. The germline gives CDR1 MNHEY, CDR2 SMNVEV (reference sequence). V was cut by 0 bases and J by 4 bases, with 4 bases left in between. The CDR3 runs to 13 residues. CDR3 amino acids: CASSLSIYNEQFF. DNA of the CDR3: TGTGCCAGCAGTTTATCCATTTACAATGAGCAGTTCTTC.

The V gene is TRBV15, the J gene TRBJ2-3, with 8 bases fitting TRBD2. The CDR3 spans 16 residues. Germline V gene lookup returns CDR1 LNHNV and CDR2 YYDKDF (reference sequence). V shed 1 base and J 6 bases; nucleotides not matched to a gene: 9. The CDR3 here is CATSRGRASGSDTQYF. CDR3 coding DNA: TGTGCCACCAGCAGAGGTCGGGCTAGCGGGTCCGATACGCAGTATTTT. The full variable domain, with the rest looked up from reference TRBV15 and TRBJ2-3, is DAMVIQNPRYQVTQFGKPVTLSCSQTLNHNVMYWYQQKSSQAPKLLFHYYDKDFNNEADTPDNFQSRRPNTSFCFLDIRSPGLGDTAMYLCATSRGRASGSDTQYFGPGTRLTVL.

This clonotype was observed a handful of times. This chain links TRBV29-1 with TRBJ2-3, with TRBD1 as a possible D gene (5 bases). The CDR3 contains 13 residues. Germline assignment: CDR1 SQVTM and CDR2 ANQGSEA. Trimming took 4 bases from V and 2 from J, leaving 10 bases between them. In DNA form, the CDR3 reads TGCAGCGTTGTGGGCAGGGTCACAGATACGCAGTATTTT. It yields the protein CSVVGRVTDTQYF.

This clonotype appeared a few times. V and J are TRBV10-3 and TRBJ1-2; D unresolved. The V end was cut by 0 bases, the J end by 0 bases, with 14 bases between. Germline V gene lookup returns CDR1 ENHRY and CDR2 SYGVKD. The CDR3 covers 17 residues. The CDR3 protein is CAISESSGNYANYGYTF. DNA of the CDR3: TGTGCCATCAGTGAGTCGTCTGGGAATTACGCTAACTATGGCTACACCTTC.

V is TRBV29-1 and J is TRBJ2-4; no firm D call. In germline, CDR1 is SQVTM, CDR2 ANQGSEA. Trimming removed 4 bases from V and 8 bases from J, with 6 bases in between. The CDR3 is 10 residues long. The CDR3 nucleotides read TGCAGCGTTGGTAGAGACATTCAGTACTTC. Encoded protein: CSVGRDIQYF.

There are a few counts of this clonotype. The V and J genes are TRBV29-1 and TRBJ1-1; a possible D gene is TRBD1 (6 bases). The CDR3 totals 14 residues. Between the trimmed V and J ends, which lost 7 bases and 0 bases, there was a span of 15 bases. Per the germline V gene, CDR1 is SQVTM and CDR2 is ANQGSEA. Here the CDR3 reads CSAARGGLNTEAFF. The CDR3 DNA reads as TGCAGCGCCGCCCGAGGGGGTTTGAACACTGAAGCTTTCTTT.

The chain employs TRBV11-1 and TRBJ2-1; no clear D. Trimming shortened V by 6 bases and J by 8 bases, and 17 bases separated the two germline ends. Germline lookup yields CDR1 SGHAT and CDR2 FQDESV (reference sequence). This CDR3 is built from 14 residues. CDR3 residues: CASRRKNSIDEQFF. The CDR3 DNA sequence: TGTGCCAGCAGACGGAAAAATAGCATCGATGAGCAGTTCTTC. Full variable domain (missing parts from reference TRBV11-1 and TRBJ2-1): EAEVAQSPRYKITEKSQAVAFWCDPISGHATLYWYRQILGQGPELLVQFQDESVVDDSQLPKDRFSAERLKGVDSTLKIQPAELGDSAMYLCASRRKNSIDEQFFGPGTRLTVL.

The rearrangement joins TRBV19 to TRBJ2-3, with 11 nucleotides matching TRBD2. Germline V gene data show CDR1 as LNHDA and CDR2 as SQIVND (reference sequence). J gave up 4 bases and V 1 base, and 1 base lay outside the gene matches. This CDR3 is 15 amino acids long. Here the CDR3 reads CASSIGLAGPDTQYF. DNA for the CDR3: TGTGCCAGTAGTATAGGACTAGCGGGACCAGATACGCAGTATTTT. The variable domain in full, completed from reference TRBV19 and TRBJ2-3, reads DGGITQSPKYLFRKEGQNVTLSCEQNLNHDAMYWYRQDPGQGLRLIYYSQIVNDFQKGDIAEGYSVSREKKESFPLTVTSAQKNPTAFYLCASSIGLAGPDTQYFGPGTRLTVL.

This clonotype was counted a few times. The rearrangement uses TRBV20-1 and TRBJ2-5; tentative D call: TRBD1 (6 bases). This CDR3 has 12 residues. The germline CDR1 and CDR2 sequences are DFQATT and SNEGSKA (reference sequence). V was pared by 7 bases and J by 5 bases, with 14 bases between. The CDR3 spells CSGTDRVETQYF. The CDR3 region has the DNA TGCAGTGGTACGGACAGAGTGGAGACCCAGTACTTC.

This clonotype was found a few times. This chain joins TRBV29-1 and TRBJ1-4; a weak D match, TRBD1 (5 bases). Germline V gene lookup returns CDR1 SQVTM and CDR2 ANQGSEA. CDR3 length: 11 amino acids. Trimming stripped 6 bases from V and 8 bases from J, with 10 bases between. In DNA form, the CDR3 reads TGCAGCGTGGGGCGGGGAGAAAAACTGTTTTTT. Residues: CSVGRGEKLFF.